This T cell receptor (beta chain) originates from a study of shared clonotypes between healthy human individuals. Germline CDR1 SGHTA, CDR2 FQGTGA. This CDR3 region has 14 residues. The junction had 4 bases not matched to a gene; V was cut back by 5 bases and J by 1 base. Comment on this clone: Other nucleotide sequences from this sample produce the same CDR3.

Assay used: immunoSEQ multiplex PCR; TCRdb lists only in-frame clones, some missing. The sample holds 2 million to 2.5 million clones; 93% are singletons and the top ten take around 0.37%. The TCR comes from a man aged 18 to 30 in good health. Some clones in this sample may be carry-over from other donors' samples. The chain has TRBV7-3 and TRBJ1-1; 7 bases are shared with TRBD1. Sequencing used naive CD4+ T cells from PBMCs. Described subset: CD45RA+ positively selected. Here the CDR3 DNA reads TGTGCCAGCAGCCCAGGGGGGCCGAACACTGAAGCTTTCTTT. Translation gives CASSPGGPNTEAFF.